The TCR beta chain described here comes from a study of CD8 T cells in Susac syndrome. V dropped 2 bases and J dropped 7; count of bases not matched to a gene: 10. Germline-derived CDR1 and CDR2 are MNHEY and SMNVEV (reference sequence). CDR3 length: 15 residues. Reverse transcription of about 0.45 to 1 ug RNA used random hexamers. TCRdb re-analysed the immunoSEQ multiplex PCR reads in MiXCR, keeping a single row per CDR3 protein. The table shows around 150,000 distinct CDR3 sequences, with almost 96% occurring only once. Isolation of CD8+ and CD4+ T cells was performed negatively, whereas enrichment of TEMRA cells was done by FACS.

The material sequenced was CD4+ T cells from PBMCs. This TCR was recovered from a human donor with Susac syndrome. The chain uses TRBV27 and TRBJ2-7, with 8 bases that match TRBD1. CDR3 region: CASSLLPDREGEQYF. The CDR3 bases are TGTGCCAGCAGTTTACTCCCGGACAGGGAAGGGGAGCAGTACTTC.